This passage covers 26 T cell receptor beta chains from one sample sequenced in a study of CD8+ T cells in alopecia areata. Following extraction, RNA underwent reverse transcription to cDNA, which served as the sequencing template. TCRdb's copy holds only in-frame clones and misses some; the assay was immunoSEQ multiplex PCR. The data contain more than 200,000 clones, 64% of them seen just once; the ten biggest clones take up around 3.9%. Treatment denoted: oral pan-JAK inhibitor, 5-10 mg twice daily. The sample in question was CD4+ T cells sorted from blood, obtained at week 4, from a patient treated with tofacitinib. These receptors all come from a human donor with alopecia areata.

About this clone itself: This specimen includes other DNA sequences encoding the same CDR3. This sequence joins TRBV30 and TRBJ1-5; 7 positions agree with TRBD1. The germline gives CDR1 GTSNPN, CDR2 SVGIG (reference sequence). The CDR3 consists of 12 residues. The J segment lost 6 bases and the V segment lost 2 bases, leaving 1 base of the junction unmatched. CDR3: CAWSPGGQPQHF. The CDR3 DNA sequence: TGTGCCTGGAGTCCAGGGGGTCAGCCCCAGCATTTT.

This clone was observed a handful of times. The chain uses TRBV7-9 and TRBJ2-4; TRBD1 agrees at 9 bases. Per germline, CDR1 SEHNR and CDR2 FQNEAQ (reference sequence). The V and J ends lost 5 bases and 6 bases, in that order; junction bases with no gene match: 5. CDR3 size: 14 residues. Written as DNA, the CDR3 is TGTGCCAGCAGCAATCCGGGACAGGGAAACATTCAGTACTTC. Translating gives CASSNPGQGNIQYF. Full variable domain (remainder filled in from reference TRBV7-9 and TRBJ2-4): DTGVSQNPRHKITKRGQNVTFRCDPISEHNRLYWYRQTLGQGPEFLTYFQNEAQLEKSRLLSDRFSAERPKGSFSTLEIQRTEQGDSAMYLCASSNPGQGNIQYFGAGTRLSVL.

The chain's CDR3 is CASSLAGSSQETQYF. CDR3 sequence (DNA): TGCGCCAGCAGCCTGGCTGGGTCGAGCCAAGAGACCCAGTACTTC. This chain connects TRBV5-1 to TRBJ2-5; D gene unclear. CDR3 length equals 15 residues. V lost 4 bases and J lost 1, with 14 bases in between. CDR1 and CDR2 from the germline V gene are SGHRS and YFSETQ.

This clone came up a few times. V gene TRBV6-5 combines with J gene TRBJ1-5; the D gene is possibly TRBD1 (5 bases). The germline gives CDR1 MNHEY, CDR2 SVGAGI. V lost 5 bases, J lost 1 base, and 6 bases lay in between. The CDR3 loop spans 13 amino acids. CDR3 amino acids: CASSRDSNQPQHF. In DNA form, the CDR3 reads TGTGCCAGCAGTCGGGACAGCAATCAGCCCCAGCATTTT.

This clone has only a few counts. The chain links TRBV2 to TRBJ2-7; unclear D gene. The ends were cut back, 3 bases at V and 0 bases at J, with 9 bases in the middle. The germline CDR1 and CDR2 sequences are SNHLY and FYNNEI. CDR3 length: 14 residues. Here the CDR3 DNA reads TGTGCCAGCAGTGAGGGCGGCCACTCCTACGAGCAGTACTTC. Translated, it gives CASSEGGHSYEQYF.

The chain joins TRBV5-4 to TRBJ2-7, with 10 bases fitting TRBD2. Per germline, CDR1 SGHNT and CDR2 YYREEE (reference sequence). The CDR3 runs 15 residues. V was pared by 1 base and J by 2 bases, with 3 bases of the junction left unmatched. The CDR3 reads CASSLPSGGTYEQYF. CDR3 in DNA: TGTGCCAGCAGCTTGCCTAGCGGGGGAACCTACGAGCAGTACTTC.

This clone was picked up a small number of times. The chain links TRBV6-5 to TRBJ1-5; 7 nucleotides agree with TRBD1. With V trimmed by 4 bases and J by 6 bases, 3 bases remained unmatched. CDR1 and CDR2 from the germline V gene are MNHEY and SVGAGI. CDR3 length: 13 amino acids. The CDR3 loop reads CASSLGGGQPQHF. The CDR3 coding sequence is TGTGCCAGCAGTTTAGGGGGCGGTCAGCCCCAGCATTTT.

The J gene is TRBJ1-4, the V gene TRBV27, with 11 bases identical to TRBD1. This CDR3 is built from 15 residues. Germline V gene lookup returns CDR1 MNHEY and CDR2 SMNVEV (reference sequence). V lost 3 bases to trimming and J lost 10 bases; unmatched junction nucleotides: 7. CDR3 in amino acids: CASSFAGQGAGKLFF. In nucleotides, the CDR3 is TGTGCCAGCAGTTTTGCCGGACAGGGGGCGGGAAAACTGTTTTTT. The full variable domain, its missing parts supplied by reference TRBV27 and TRBJ1-4, is EAQVTQNPRYLITVTGKKLTVTCSQNMNHEYMSWYRQDPGLGLRQIYYSMNVEVTDKGDVPEGYKVSRKEKRNFPLILESPSPNQTSLYFCASSFAGQGAGKLFFGSGTQLSVL.

Concerning this clone itself: Other DNA sequences in this specimen translate into the identical CDR3. This chain joins TRBV10-3 and TRBJ2-7; 10 nucleotides match TRBD1. Germline trimming cut 6 bases from V and 4 bases from J; bases unmatched to any gene: 6. Per the germline V gene, CDR1 is ENHRY and CDR2 is SYGVKD. This CDR3 region has 14 residues. As DNA, the CDR3 is TGTGCCATCAGAAGGACAGGGGGGGGTTACGAGCAGTACTTC. Residues: CAIRRTGGGYEQYF.

The chain links TRBV4-2 to TRBJ1-1, with D possibly matching TRBD1 (5 bases). The ends were cut back, 1 base at V and 0 bases at J, with 12 bases in the middle. The CDR3 loop spans 16 amino acids. Per germline, CDR1 LGHNA and CDR2 YNFKEQ. The CDR3 DNA reads as TGTGCCAGCAGCCAAGGGGGCGCCAACGTGAACACTGAAGCTTTCTTT. Translation: CASSQGGANVNTEAFF.

This chain links TRBV6-6 with TRBJ1-2; no firm D call. There are 13 residues in the CDR3. Germline V gene sequence: CDR1 MNHNY, CDR2 SVGAGI (reference sequence). The V end lost 6 bases, the J end lost 6 bases, and 14 bases lay between the germline ends. This chain's CDR3 is CASSAKAMDGYTF. The CDR3 DNA follows: TGTGCCAGCAGCGCCAAGGCAATGGATGGCTACACCTTC.

The CDR3 DNA is TGTGCCAGCAGGGGGACTAGCAGCAGAACCGGGGAGCTGTTTTTT. Protein: CASRGTSSRTGELFF. The chain carries TRBV9 and TRBJ2-2; 9 nucleotides line up with TRBD2. This CDR3 spans 15 amino acids. Germline V lookup: CDR1 SGDLS, CDR2 YYNGEE. The trim removed 5 bases at V and 5 bases at J, leaving 7 bases unmatched.

This sequence joins TRBV9 and TRBJ2-2, with D uncertain. Per the germline V gene, CDR1 is SGDLS and CDR2 is YYNGEE. With 4 bases removed from V and 5 bases from J, the gap between germline ends came to 12 bases. The CDR3 is made up of 14 amino acids. In DNA, the CDR3 is TGTGCCAGCAGCCCACGCCTGTCAACCGGGGAGCTGTTTTTT. It translates to CASSPRLSTGELFF. The variable domain in full, with the rest retrieved from reference TRBV9 and TRBJ2-2, is DSGVTQTPKHLITATGQRVTLRCSPRSGDLSVYWYQQSLDQGLQFLIQYYNGEERAKGNILERFSAQQFPDLHSELNLSSLELGDSALYFCASSPRLSTGELFFGEGSRLTVL.

This clone was recorded a few times. The gene calls are TRBV19 and TRBJ2-1; perhaps TRBD1 as D (5 bases). The V end lost 5 bases, the J end lost 5 bases, and 16 bases lay between the germline ends. Germline V gene sequence: CDR1 LNHDA, CDR2 SQIVND (reference sequence). This CDR3 is 15 amino acids long. The CDR3 DNA sequence: TGTGCCAGTAGTCTCTGGGGCTCTGGGGACAATGAGCAGTTCTTC. Translated, it gives CASSLWGSGDNEQFF.

V usage is TRBV5-4 and J usage is TRBJ1-2; TRBD1 matches 9 bases. The CDR3 extends over 15 amino acids. Germline V lookup: CDR1 SGHNT, CDR2 YYREEE (reference sequence). V lost 4 bases, J lost 6 bases, and 10 bases stayed unmatched. Written as DNA, the CDR3 is TGTGCCAGCAGCCTGGTCGCCGACAGGGGGAATGGCTACACCTTC. This gives the protein CASSLVADRGNGYTF.

This sequence joins TRBV4-1 and TRBJ1-1; tentative D call: TRBD1 (6 bases). The CDR3 has 16 residues. Germline CDR1 reads MGHRA; CDR2 reads YSYEKL. V gave up 3 bases and J gave up 0 bases, with 14 bases separating them. Here the CDR3 reads CASSHDTGQLNTEAFF. For the CDR3, the DNA is TGCGCCAGCAGCCATGATACCGGACAGTTGAACACTGAAGCTTTCTTT.

The chain uses TRBV5-4 and TRBJ2-2; 8 bases align to TRBD2. This CDR3 comprises 18 residues. After removal of 4 bases from V and 2 bases from J, the junction contained 13 bases not matched to a gene. Germline loops: CDR1 SGHNT, CDR2 YYREEE (reference sequence). In DNA, the CDR3 is TGTGCCAGCAGCCTCGGCGGGCGGGGGGTCGTTAACACCGGGGAGCTGTTTTTT. This codes for CASSLGGRGVVNTGELFF.

J is TRBJ1-2 and V is TRBV23-1; D call uncertain. TRBV23-1 is recorded as an ORF, its role being uncertain. The V end was cut by 1 base, the J end by 8 bases, with 14 bases between. CDR3 length equals 14 residues. Here the CDR3 reads CASSQFCLQRGYTF. The DNA of the CDR3 is TGCGCCAGCAGTCAATTTTGTTTGCAGAGGGGCTACACCTTC.

This clone occurred a few times. The rearrangement joins TRBV5-8 to TRBJ1-2, with 7 bases lining up with TRBD1. Germline V lookup: CDR1 SGHTS, CDR2 YDEGEE. The CDR3 consists of 14 residues. Trimming removed 4 bases from V and 5 bases from J; junction bases left unmatched: 8. CDR3 residues: CASSPDDRVYGYTF. The DNA for the CDR3 is TGTGCCAGCAGCCCGGACGACAGGGTATATGGCTACACCTTC. Full variable domain (missing parts from reference TRBV5-8 and TRBJ1-2): EAGVTQSPTHLIKTRGQQATLRCSPISGHTSVYWYQQALGLGLQFLLWYDEGEERNRGNFPPRFSGRQFPNYSSELNVNALELEDSALYLCASSPDDRVYGYTFGSGTRLTVV.

The chain uses TRBV29-1 and TRBJ1-2; 10 bases map to TRBD1. Germline assignment: CDR1 SQVTM and CDR2 ANQGSEA. The CDR3 contains 14 residues. The trim removed 3 bases at V and 8 bases at J, leaving 9 bases unmatched. This CDR3 reads CSVEVYGTGVGYTF. In DNA, the CDR3 is TGCAGCGTTGAGGTCTATGGGACAGGGGTGGGCTACACCTTC.

This chain joins TRBV29-1 and TRBJ2-2; 7 nucleotides line up with TRBD1. After removal of 5 bases from V and 2 bases from J, the junction contained 8 bases not matched to a gene. The CDR3 totals 15 residues. Germline CDR1 is SQVTM and CDR2 is ANQGSEA. Written as DNA, the CDR3 is TGCAGCGTTTTCCCCCAGGGGGTTAACACCGGGGAGCTGTTTTTT. Translated: CSVFPQGVNTGELFF.

Only a few counts were recorded for this clone. This chain joins TRBV27 and TRBJ2-1, with 13 nucleotides matching TRBD2. The CDR3 spans 18 residues. Trimming at V came to 1 base and at J to 4 bases, leaving 7 bases not matched to a gene. Germline V gene lookup returns CDR1 MNHEY and CDR2 SMNVEV (reference sequence). CDR3 residues: CASSLFGLAGEKYNEQFF. The DNA for the CDR3 is TGTGCCAGCAGTTTATTCGGACTAGCGGGGGAGAAATACAATGAGCAGTTCTTC.

In regard to this clone: The same CDR3 arises from other DNA sequences in this sample as well. The gene calls are TRBV7-2 and TRBJ1-2; D may be TRBD1 (5 bases). This CDR3 is 11 amino acids long. Germline CDR1 is SGHTA and CDR2 is FQGNSA. V lost 5 bases and J lost 5, with 6 bases in between. The CDR3 is CASSPGYGYTF. The CDR3 nucleotides are TGTGCCAGCAGCCCAGGGTATGGCTACACCTTC.

The chain joins TRBV4-3 to TRBJ2-3; TRBD2 agrees at 7 bases. Per the germline V gene, CDR1 is LGHNA and CDR2 is YSLEER. The CDR3 runs 17 residues. After removal of 3 bases from V and 1 base from J, the junction contained 10 bases not matched to a gene. The chain's CDR3 is CASSQSPRSGGTDTQYF. The CDR3, as DNA: TGCGCCAGCAGCCAGTCTCCGCGGAGCGGGGGCACAGATACGCAGTATTTT.

This chain uses TRBV2 with TRBJ2-2; D might be TRBD1 (7 bases). With 5 bases removed from V and 7 bases from J, the gap between germline ends came to 11 bases. The CDR3 covers 13 residues. Looked up from germline, CDR1 is SNHLY and CDR2 is FYNNEI. The CDR3 sequence: CASSQGEVGELFF. The CDR3 DNA is TGTGCCAGCAGTCAGGGGGAGGTCGGGGAGCTGTTTTTT.

This sequence joins TRBV5-4 and TRBJ2-3; D remains ambiguous. The CDR3 is 14 residues long. Per germline, CDR1 SGHNT and CDR2 YYREEE (reference sequence). V was trimmed by 3 bases and J by 2 bases, leaving 10 bases between them. The CDR3 region has the DNA TGTGCCAGCAGCTCAAAGGTTGACACAGATACGCAGTATTTT. Translation gives CASSSKVDTDTQYF.